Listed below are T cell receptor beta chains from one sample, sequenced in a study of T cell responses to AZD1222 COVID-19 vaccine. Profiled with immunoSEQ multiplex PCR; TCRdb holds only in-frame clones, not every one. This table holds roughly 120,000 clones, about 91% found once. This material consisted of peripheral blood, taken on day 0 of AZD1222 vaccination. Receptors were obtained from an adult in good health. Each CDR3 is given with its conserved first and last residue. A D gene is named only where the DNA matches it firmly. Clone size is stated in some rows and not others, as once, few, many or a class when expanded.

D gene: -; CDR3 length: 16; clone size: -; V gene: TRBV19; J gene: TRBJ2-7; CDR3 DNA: TGTGCCACTAAGGCCCCCCGGGGGCACTACACCTACGAGCAGTACTTC; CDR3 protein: CATKAPRGHYTYEQYF
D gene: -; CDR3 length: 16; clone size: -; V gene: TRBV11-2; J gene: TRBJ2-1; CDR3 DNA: TGTGCCAGCAGCTTAGATCTCGGGGGATCCTACAATGAGCAGTTCTTC; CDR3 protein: CASSLDLGGSYNEQFF
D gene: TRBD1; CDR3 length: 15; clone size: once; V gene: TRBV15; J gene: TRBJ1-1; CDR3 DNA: TGTGCCACCAGCAGTGAACAGGGGGGATTCCCTGAAGCTTTCTTT; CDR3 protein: CATSSEQGGFPEAFF
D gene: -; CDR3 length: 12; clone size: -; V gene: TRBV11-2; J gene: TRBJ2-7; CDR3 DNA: TGTGCCAGCAGCTTAACGGGCTACGAGCAGTACTTC; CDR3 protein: CASSLTGYEQYF
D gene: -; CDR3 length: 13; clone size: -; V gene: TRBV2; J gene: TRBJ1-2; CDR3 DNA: TGTGCCAGCAGTGAAAGACAGGTCTATGGCTACACCTTC; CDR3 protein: CASSERQVYGYTF
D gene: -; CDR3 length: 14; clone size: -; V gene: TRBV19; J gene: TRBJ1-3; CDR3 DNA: TGTGCCAGTAGTAGGACCGACTCTGGAAACACCATATATTTT; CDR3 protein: CASSRTDSGNTIYF
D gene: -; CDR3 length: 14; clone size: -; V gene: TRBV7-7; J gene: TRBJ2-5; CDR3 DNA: TGTGCTAGCAGCTCCGAGGGCTTCCAAGAGACCCAGTACTTC; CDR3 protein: CASSSEGFQETQYF
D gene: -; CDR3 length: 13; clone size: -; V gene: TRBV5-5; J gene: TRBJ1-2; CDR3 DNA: TGTGCCAGCAGTCCTGGACCCAACTATGGCTACACCTTC; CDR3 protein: CASSPGPNYGYTF
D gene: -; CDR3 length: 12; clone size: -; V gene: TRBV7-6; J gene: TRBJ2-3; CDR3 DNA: TGTGCCAGCAGCTTCTGGGGAGATACGCAGTATTTT; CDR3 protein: CASSFWGDTQYF
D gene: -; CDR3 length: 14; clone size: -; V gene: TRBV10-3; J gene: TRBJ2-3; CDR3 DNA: TGTGCCATCGCAGCCGTAGAAGCGACGCTTACGCAGTATTTT; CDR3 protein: CAIAAVEATLTQYF
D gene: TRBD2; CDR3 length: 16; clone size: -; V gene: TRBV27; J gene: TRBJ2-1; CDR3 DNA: TGTGCCAGCAGTCGGTGGGGTAGCGGGAGTGTGGGTGAGCAGTTCTTC; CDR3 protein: CASSRWGSGSVGEQFF
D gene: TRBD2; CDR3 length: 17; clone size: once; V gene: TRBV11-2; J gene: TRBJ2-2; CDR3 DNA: TGTGCCAGCAGCTCGGGACTAGCGGGAGGTAACACCGGGGAGCTGTTTTTT; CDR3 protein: CASSSGLAGGNTGELFF
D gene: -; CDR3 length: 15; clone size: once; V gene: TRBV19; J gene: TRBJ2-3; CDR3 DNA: TGTGCCAGTAGTCCGTCCCGGGACAACACAGATACGCAGTATTTT; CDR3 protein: CASSPSRDNTDTQYF
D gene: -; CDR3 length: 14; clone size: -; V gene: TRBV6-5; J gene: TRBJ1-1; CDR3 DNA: TGTGCCAGCAGTTACCTGGGGATGGGGACTGAAGCTTTCTTT; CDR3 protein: CASSYLGMGTEAFF
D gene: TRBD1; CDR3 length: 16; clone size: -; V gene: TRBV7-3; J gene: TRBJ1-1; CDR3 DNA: TGTGCCAGCAGCCGGGACAGTCGGGATCTGAACACTGAAGCTTTCTTT; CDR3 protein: CASSRDSRDLNTEAFF
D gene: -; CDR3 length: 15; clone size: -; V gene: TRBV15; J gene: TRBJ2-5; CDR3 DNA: TGTGCCACCAGCAGAGCGGTCAGGCGCCAAGAGACCCAGTACTTC; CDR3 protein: CATSRAVRRQETQYF
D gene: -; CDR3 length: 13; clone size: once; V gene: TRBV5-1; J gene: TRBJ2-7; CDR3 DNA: TGCGCCAGCAGCTTGCTGGGAACCTACGAGCAGTACTTC; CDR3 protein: CASSLLGTYEQYF
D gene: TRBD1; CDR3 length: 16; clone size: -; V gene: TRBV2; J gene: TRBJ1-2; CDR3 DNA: TGTGCCAGCACCAATACCGGGACAGCCCAACTCTATGGCTACACCTTC; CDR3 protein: CASTNTGTAQLYGYTF
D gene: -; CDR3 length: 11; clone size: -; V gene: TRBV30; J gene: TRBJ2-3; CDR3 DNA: TGTGCCTGGAGCCGCACAGATACGCAGTATTTT; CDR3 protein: CAWSRTDTQYF